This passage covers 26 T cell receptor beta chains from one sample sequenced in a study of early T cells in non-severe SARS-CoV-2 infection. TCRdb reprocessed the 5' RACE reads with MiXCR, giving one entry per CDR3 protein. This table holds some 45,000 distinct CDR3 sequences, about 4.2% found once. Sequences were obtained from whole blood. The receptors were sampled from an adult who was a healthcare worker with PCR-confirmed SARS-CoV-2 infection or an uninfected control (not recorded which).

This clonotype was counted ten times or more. The CDR3 spells CSASFSDPSISYEQYF. CDR3 nucleotide sequence: TGCAGTGCTAGTTTTTCGGACCCATCAATCTCCTACGAGCAGTACTTC. The rearrangement uses TRBV20-1 and TRBJ2-7; D is unresolved. Germline V lookup: CDR1 DFQATT, CDR2 SNEGSKA (reference sequence). This CDR3 contains 16 residues. Trimming left V 3 bases short and J 0 bases short, with 18 bases between.

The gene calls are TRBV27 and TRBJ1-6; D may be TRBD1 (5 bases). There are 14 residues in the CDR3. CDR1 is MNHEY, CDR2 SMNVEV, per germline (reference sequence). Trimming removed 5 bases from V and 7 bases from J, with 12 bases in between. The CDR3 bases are TGTGCCAGCAGTATCGGGACGTCGAATTCACCCCTCCACTTT. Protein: CASSIGTSNSPLHF.

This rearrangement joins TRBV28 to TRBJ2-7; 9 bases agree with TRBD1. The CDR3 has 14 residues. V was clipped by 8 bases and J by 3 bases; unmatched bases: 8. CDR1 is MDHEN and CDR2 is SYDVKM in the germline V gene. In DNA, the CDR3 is TGTGCCAGCTGGGACAGGGTTAGGAACTACGAGCAGTACTTC. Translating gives CASWDRVRNYEQYF.

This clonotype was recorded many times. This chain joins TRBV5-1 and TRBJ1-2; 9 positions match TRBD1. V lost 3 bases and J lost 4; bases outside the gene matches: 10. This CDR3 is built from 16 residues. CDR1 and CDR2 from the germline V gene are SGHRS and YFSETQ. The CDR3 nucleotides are TGCGCCAGCAGCTCGGCCGGGACAGGGACGAGCTATGGCTACACCTTC. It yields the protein CASSSAGTGTSYGYTF.

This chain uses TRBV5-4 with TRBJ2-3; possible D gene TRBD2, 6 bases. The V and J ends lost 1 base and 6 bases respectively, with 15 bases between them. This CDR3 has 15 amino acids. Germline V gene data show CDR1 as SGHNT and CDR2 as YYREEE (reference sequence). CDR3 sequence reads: CASSLSSGPGDTQYF. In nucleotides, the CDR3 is TGTGCCAGCAGCTTGAGTAGCGGCCCGGGGGATACGCAGTATTTT.

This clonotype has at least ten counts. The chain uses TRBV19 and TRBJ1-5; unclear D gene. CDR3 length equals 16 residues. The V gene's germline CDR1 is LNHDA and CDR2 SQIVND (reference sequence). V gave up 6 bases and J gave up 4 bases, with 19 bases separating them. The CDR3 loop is CASSTPYRTGNQPQHF. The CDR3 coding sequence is TGTGCCAGTAGCACACCATACCGGACGGGGAATCAGCCCCAGCATTTT.

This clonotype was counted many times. The CDR3 DNA follows: TGCAGTGCTAGAGATCTCCTAGCGGGGGTATCCTACGAGCAGTACTTC. This encodes CSARDLLAGVSYEQYF. The chain couples TRBV20-1 to TRBJ2-7; 10 nucleotides line up with TRBD2. This CDR3 comprises 16 residues. The J segment lost 1 base and the V segment lost 0 bases, leaving 6 bases of the junction unmatched. Germline CDR1 reads DFQATT; CDR2 reads SNEGSKA (reference sequence).

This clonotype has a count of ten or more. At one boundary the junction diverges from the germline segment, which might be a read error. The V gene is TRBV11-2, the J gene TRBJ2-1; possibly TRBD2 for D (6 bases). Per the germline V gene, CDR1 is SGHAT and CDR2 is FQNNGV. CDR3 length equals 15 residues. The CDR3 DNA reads TGTGCCAGCAGCAGCCGGGACTGGTCCTTCAATGAGCAGTTCTTC. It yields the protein CASSSRDWSFNEQFF.

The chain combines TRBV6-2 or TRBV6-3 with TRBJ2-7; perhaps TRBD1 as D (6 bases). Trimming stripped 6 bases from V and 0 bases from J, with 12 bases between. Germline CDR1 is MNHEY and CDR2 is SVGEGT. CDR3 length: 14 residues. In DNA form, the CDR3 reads TGTGCCAGCAGGGCCGGGACACCCTCCTACGAGCAGTACTTC. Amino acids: CASRAGTPSYEQYF.

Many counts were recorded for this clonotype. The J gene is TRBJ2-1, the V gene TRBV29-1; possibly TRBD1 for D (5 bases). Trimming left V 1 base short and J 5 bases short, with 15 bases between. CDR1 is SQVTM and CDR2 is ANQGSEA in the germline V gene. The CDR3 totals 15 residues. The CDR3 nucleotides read TGCAGCGTTGAAGGAAGCCAGGGTAGGAACAATGAGCAGTTCTTC. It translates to CSVEGSQGRNNEQFF.

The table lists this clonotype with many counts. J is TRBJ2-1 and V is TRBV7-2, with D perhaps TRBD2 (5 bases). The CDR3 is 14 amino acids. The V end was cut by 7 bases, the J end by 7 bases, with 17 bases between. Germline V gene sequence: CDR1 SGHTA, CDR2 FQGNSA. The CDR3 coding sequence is TGTGCCAGCACCTTCGGACTGCTGGGGAATGAGCAGTTCTTC. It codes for CASTFGLLGNEQFF.

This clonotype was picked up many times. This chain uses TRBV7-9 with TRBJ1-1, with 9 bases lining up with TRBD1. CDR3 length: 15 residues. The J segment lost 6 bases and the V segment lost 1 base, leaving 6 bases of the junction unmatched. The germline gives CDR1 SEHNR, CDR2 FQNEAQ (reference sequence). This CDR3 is CASSLGGTGRAEAFF. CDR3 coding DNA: TGTGCCAGCAGCTTAGGGGGGACAGGGAGGGCTGAAGCTTTCTTT.

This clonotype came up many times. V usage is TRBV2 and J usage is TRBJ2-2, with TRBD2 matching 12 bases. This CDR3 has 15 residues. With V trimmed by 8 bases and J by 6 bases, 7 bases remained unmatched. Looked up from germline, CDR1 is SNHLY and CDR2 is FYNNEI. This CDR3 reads CASEATSGSSGELFF. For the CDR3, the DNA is TGTGCCAGCGAAGCGACTAGCGGGAGCTCCGGGGAGCTGTTTTTT.

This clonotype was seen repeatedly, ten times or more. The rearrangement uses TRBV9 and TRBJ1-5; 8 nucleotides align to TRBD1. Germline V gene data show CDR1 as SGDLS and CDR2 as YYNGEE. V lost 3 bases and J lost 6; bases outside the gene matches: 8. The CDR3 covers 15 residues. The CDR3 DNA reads TGTGCCAGCAGCGCCGGACAGGGCTCGAGTCAGCCCCAGCATTTT. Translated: CASSAGQGSSQPQHF.

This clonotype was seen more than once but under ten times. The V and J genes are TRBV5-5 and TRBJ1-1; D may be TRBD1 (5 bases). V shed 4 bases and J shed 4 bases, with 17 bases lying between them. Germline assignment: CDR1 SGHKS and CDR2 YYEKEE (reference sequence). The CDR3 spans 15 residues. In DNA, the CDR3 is TGTGCCAGCAGCGGGCGGGGCGGATCTCCCACTGAAGCTTTCTTT. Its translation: CASSGRGGSPTEAFF.

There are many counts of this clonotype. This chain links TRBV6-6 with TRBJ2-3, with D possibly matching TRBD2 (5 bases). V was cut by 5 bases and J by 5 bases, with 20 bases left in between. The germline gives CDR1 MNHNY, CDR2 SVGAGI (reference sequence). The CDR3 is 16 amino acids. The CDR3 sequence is CASSGSADSPGDTQYF. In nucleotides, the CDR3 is TGTGCCAGCAGTGGCTCTGCGGACTCACCGGGAGATACGCAGTATTTT.

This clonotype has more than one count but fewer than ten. This CDR3 is CASSQDPGKQETQYF. The CDR3 DNA reads as TGTGCCAGCAGCCAAGACCCCGGGAAGCAAGAGACCCAGTACTTC. V is TRBV4-2 and J is TRBJ2-5; a weak D match, TRBD2 (5 bases). Trimming took 0 bases from V and 2 from J, leaving 10 bases between them. The CDR3 length is 15 residues. Germline V gene sequence: CDR1 LGHNA, CDR2 YNFKEQ.

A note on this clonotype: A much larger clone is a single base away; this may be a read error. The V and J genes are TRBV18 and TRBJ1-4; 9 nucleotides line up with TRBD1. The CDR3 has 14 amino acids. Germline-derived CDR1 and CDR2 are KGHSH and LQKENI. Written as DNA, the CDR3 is TGTGCCAGCTCACCTGGGACAGGGAACGAAAAACTGTCTTTT. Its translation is CASSPGTGNEKLSF. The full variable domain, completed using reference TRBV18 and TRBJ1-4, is NAGVMQNPRHLVRRRGQEARLRCSPMKGHSHVYWYRQLPEEGLKFMVYLQKENIIDESGMPKERFSAEFPKEGPSILRIQQVVRGDSAAYFCASSPGTGNEKLSFGSGTQLSVL.

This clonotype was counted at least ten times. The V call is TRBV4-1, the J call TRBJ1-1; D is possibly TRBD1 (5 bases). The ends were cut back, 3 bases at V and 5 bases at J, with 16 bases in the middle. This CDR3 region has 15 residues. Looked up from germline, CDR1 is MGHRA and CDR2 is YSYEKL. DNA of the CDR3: TGCGCCAGCAGCCAGATTACAGGACGCGGGACTGAAGCTTTCTTT. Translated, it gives CASSQITGRGTEAFF.

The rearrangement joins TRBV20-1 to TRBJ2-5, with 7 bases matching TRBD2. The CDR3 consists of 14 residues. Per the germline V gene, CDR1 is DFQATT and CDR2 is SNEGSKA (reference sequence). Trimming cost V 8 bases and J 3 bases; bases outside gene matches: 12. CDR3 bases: TGCAGTCCTTTATTTGTGGCGGGAGAAGAGACCCAGTACTTC. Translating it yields CSPLFVAGEETQYF.

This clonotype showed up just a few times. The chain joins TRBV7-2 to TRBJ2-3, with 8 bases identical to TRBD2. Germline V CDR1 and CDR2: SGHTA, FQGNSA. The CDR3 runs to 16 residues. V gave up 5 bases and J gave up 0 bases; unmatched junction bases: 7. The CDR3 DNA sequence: TGTGCCAGCAGCGTCCGACTAGCGACTAGCACAGATACGCAGTATTTT. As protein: CASSVRLATSTDTQYF.

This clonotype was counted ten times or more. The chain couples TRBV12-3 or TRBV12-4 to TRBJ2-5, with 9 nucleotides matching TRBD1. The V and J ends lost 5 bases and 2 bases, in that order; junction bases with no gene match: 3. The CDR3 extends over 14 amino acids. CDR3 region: CASSPGTGQETQYF. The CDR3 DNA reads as TGTGCCAGCAGTCCAGGGACAGGGCAAGAGACCCAGTACTTC.

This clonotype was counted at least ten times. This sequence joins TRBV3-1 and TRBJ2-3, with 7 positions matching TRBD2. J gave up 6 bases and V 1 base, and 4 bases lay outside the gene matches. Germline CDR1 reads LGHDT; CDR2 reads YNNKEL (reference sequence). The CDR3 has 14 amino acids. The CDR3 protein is CASSQGLAGDTQYF. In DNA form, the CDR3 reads TGTGCCAGCAGCCAAGGACTAGCAGGGGATACGCAGTATTTT.

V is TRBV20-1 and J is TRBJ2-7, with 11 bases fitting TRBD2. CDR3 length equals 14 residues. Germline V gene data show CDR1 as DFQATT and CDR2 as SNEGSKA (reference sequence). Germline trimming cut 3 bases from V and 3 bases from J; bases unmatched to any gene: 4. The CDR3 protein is CSARGLADVYEQYF. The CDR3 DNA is TGCAGTGCTAGGGGACTAGCGGATGTCTACGAGCAGTACTTC.

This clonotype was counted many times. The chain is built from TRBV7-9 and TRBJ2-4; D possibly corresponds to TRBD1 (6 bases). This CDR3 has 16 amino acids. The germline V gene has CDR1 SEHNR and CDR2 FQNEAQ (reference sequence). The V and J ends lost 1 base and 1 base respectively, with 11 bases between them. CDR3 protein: CASSLEQGWAKNIQYF. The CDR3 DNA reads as TGTGCCAGCAGCTTAGAGCAGGGGTGGGCCAAAAACATTCAGTACTTC. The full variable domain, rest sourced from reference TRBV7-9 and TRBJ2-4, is DTGVSQNPRHKITKRGQNVTFRCDPISEHNRLYWYRQTLGQGPEFLTYFQNEAQLEKSRLLSDRFSAERPKGSFSTLEIQRTEQGDSAMYLCASSLEQGWAKNIQYFGAGTRLSVL.

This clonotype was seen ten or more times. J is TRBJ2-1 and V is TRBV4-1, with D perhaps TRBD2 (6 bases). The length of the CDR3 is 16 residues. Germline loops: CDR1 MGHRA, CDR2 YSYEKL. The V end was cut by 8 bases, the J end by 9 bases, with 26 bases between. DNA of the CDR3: TGCGCCAGCCGCGGTTTGATAGCGCGCGGGATGAGTGAGCAGTTCTTC. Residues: CASRGLIARGMSEQFF.